Included here is one TCR beta chain sequence, with context. This sample was taken from a study of blood T cell repertoires in COVID-19. Method: immunoSEQ multiplex PCR; TCRdb's copy keeps in-frame clones and lacks some. The repertoire holds roughly 200,000 clones, with just under 90% as singletons. Trimming at V came to 4 bases and at J to 8 bases, leaving 10 bases not matched to a gene. This CDR3 region has 16 residues. Germline assignment: CDR1 SGHRS and CDR2 YFSETQ. The sample consisted of PBMCs or T cells enriched from blood (not recorded which). This chain joins TRBV5-1 and TRBJ1-4; TRBD1 agrees at 11 bases. The sequence was obtained from a woman younger than 45 with acute COVID-19. The CDR3 is CASSPRTGGGEEKLFF. The CDR3 DNA reads as TGCGCCAGCAGCCCCCGGACAGGGGGCGGAGAAGAAAAACTGTTTTTT.